This is a list of T cell receptor beta chains from one sample in a study of graft-versus-host responses after intestinal transplantation. The repertoire was sequenced with immunoSEQ multiplex PCR; TCRdb's copy has only in-frame clones and lacks some. Of tens of thousands of clones in the sample, under 95% were seen once. These receptors are not linked to any known antigen. The input for sequencing was unstimulated CD8+ T cells sorted from spleen or lymph node cells, taken before intestinal transplant. These receptors all come from a human donor who received an intestinal transplant. Each CDR3 is given with its conserved first and last residue. The D gene is left open where the match is weak. The size of a clone is reported for some rows only, either as once, few or many, or as a class for expanded clones.

CDR3,DNA,D,J,V,size
CASSRQGALDTEAFF,TGTGCCAGCAGCCGACAGGGGGCACTCGACACTGAAGCTTTCTTT,TRBD1,TRBJ1-1,TRBV27,once
CASSLESRGIREQYF,TGTGCCAGCAGCCTTGAGTCCAGGGGGATAAGGGAGCAGTACTTC,TRBD1,TRBJ2-7,TRBV7-9,-
CASSISAQETQYF,TGTGCCAGTAGTATTAGCGCCCAAGAGACCCAGTACTTC,-,TRBJ2-5,TRBV19,once
CASSVESQRPNTF,TGTGCCAGCAGCGTAGAGTCTCAGCGTCCGAACACCTTC,-,TRBJ1-2,TRBV9,-
CASMARRDRGREQYF,TGTGCCAGTATGGCCCGACGAGACAGGGGGCGCGAGCAGTACTTC,TRBD1,TRBJ2-7,TRBV19,-
CASEGVGNTIYF,TGTGCCAGCGAGGGGGTAGGAAACACCATATATTTT,-,TRBJ1-3,TRBV9,-
CAISHPPAGEQETQYF,TGTGCCATCAGTCATCCTCCAGCGGGGGAGCAAGAGACCCAGTACTTC,TRBD2,TRBJ2-5,TRBV10-3,-
CASSIVTGSSYNEQFF,TGTGCCAGTAGTATAGTAACAGGGAGCTCCTACAATGAGCAGTTCTTC,-,TRBJ2-1,TRBV19,-
CASSPQTGGVADTQYF,TGTGCCAGCAGTCCACAGACAGGGGGTGTCGCAGATACGCAGTATTTT,TRBD1,TRBJ2-3,TRBV27,-
CASSPRAGDNPYEQYF,TGTGCCAGCAGCCCCAGGGCGGGGGACAATCCCTACGAGCAGTACTTC,-,TRBJ2-7,TRBV7-9,once
CSGLHANYGYTF,TGCAGCGGATTACATGCCAACTATGGCTACACCTTC,-,TRBJ1-2,TRBV29-1,-
CASSFLQTENTEAFF,TGTGCCAGCAGCTTCTTACAGACCGAGAACACTGAAGCTTTCTTT,-,TRBJ1-1,TRBV5-6,-
CASSIPYPGYSTLHF,TGTGCCAGCAGCATTCCCTACCCAGGTTACTCCACCCTCCACTTT,-,TRBJ1-6,TRBV21-1,few
CASSDLGGESPYEQYF,TGTGCCAGCAGTGATTTGGGGGGGGAATCCCCCTACGAGCAGTACTTC,TRBD2,TRBJ2-7,TRBV6-1,-
CASSPRTRGTSYEQYF,TGTGCCAGCAGCCCCCGTACCCGTGGGACTTCCTACGAGCAGTACTTC,-,TRBJ2-7,TRBV11-3,-
CAIRPGQGPTEAFF,TGTGCCATCAGACCCGGACAGGGTCCCACTGAAGCTTTCTTT,TRBD1,TRBJ1-1,TRBV10-3,-
CASSPAQGSWFSAQYF,TGTGCCAGCAGCCCTGCACAGGGCTCGTGGTTTTCGGCGCAGTATTTT,-,TRBJ2-3,TRBV7-6,once
CASREGASYIYEQYF,TGTGCCAGCAGAGAGGGCGCCAGTTATATCTACGAGCAGTACTTC,-,TRBJ2-7,TRBV2,-
CASTWTGGSEQYF,TGTGCCAGCACCTGGACAGGGGGCAGCGAGCAGTACTTC,TRBD1,TRBJ2-7,TRBV7-9,-
CASRPFGSNTEAFF,TGCGCCAGCAGGCCCTTTGGGAGCAACACTGAAGCTTTCTTT,-,TRBJ1-1,TRBV5-1,-
CAISPTLGGLENEQYF,TGTGCCATCAGTCCTACCCTCGGGGGACTAGAAAACGAGCAGTACTTC,TRBD2,TRBJ2-7,TRBV10-3,-
CASSLFPGAYNEQFF,TGTGCCAGCAGTTTATTCCCGGGGGCCTACAATGAGCAGTTCTTC,-,TRBJ2-1,TRBV27,-
CASSEGGGTGNTIYF,TGTGCCAGCAGTGAGGGGGGGGGAACTGGAAACACCATATATTTT,-,TRBJ1-3,TRBV2,-
CASSPRRLAGARLLLEQYF,TGTGCCAGCAGCCCTCGACGACTAGCGGGGGCCCGCCTCCTCCTCGAGCAGTACTTC,TRBD2,TRBJ2-7,TRBV7-8,-
CASSLVGTGDTDTQYF,TGTGCCAGCAGCTTAGTGGGGACAGGGGACACAGATACGCAGTATTTT,TRBD1,TRBJ2-3,TRBV7-6,-
CASSSSLTGDWSYEQYF,TGTGCCAGCAGCTCCTCCCTGACAGGGGACTGGTCCTACGAGCAGTACTTC,TRBD1,TRBJ2-7,TRBV7-9,-
CASSQEEGRREKLFF,TGCGCCAGCAGCCAAGAAGAGGGAAGAAGAGAAAAACTGTTTTTT,-,TRBJ1-4,TRBV4-3,-
CAWSGLEVTQYF,TGTGCCTGGAGTGGATTGGAGGTGACCCAGTACTTC,-,TRBJ2-5,TRBV30,-
CASSLEQVQETQYF,TGTGCCAGCAGCTTGGAGCAGGTCCAAGAGACCCAGTACTTC,-,TRBJ2-5,TRBV5-8,-
CASSPRDRLYEQYF,TGTGCCAGCAGCCCCCGGGACAGGTTGTACGAGCAGTACTTC,TRBD1,TRBJ2-7,TRBV7-8,-
CASGTGGANYGYTF,TGTGCCAGCGGGACAGGGGGCGCCAACTATGGCTACACCTTC,TRBD1,TRBJ1-2,TRBV2,few
CASSAGTAGTNYGYTF,TGTGCCAGCAGCGCCGGGACAGCCGGTACTAACTATGGCTACACCTTC,TRBD1,TRBJ1-2,TRBV9,-
CASSSNQDSQNTGELFF,TGTGCCAGCAGCTCAAATCAGGACAGCCAGAACACCGGGGAGCTGTTTTTT,-,TRBJ2-2,TRBV7-9,-
CASSYSGTDYEQYF,TGTGCCAGCAGTTACTCGGGGACAGACTACGAGCAGTACTTC,TRBD1,TRBJ2-7,TRBV6-5,once
CASSSQRGGRNEQFF,TGCGCCAGCAGCTCCCAGCGGGGGGGCAGAAATGAGCAGTTCTTC,TRBD2,TRBJ2-1,TRBV5-1,-
CASSSDGQDRSGNTIYF,TGTGCCAGCAGCTCGGACGGACAGGACCGCTCTGGAAACACCATATATTTT,TRBD1,TRBJ1-3,TRBV7-8,once